The TCR beta chain described here comes from a study of PD-1 blockade in mismatch repair-deficient tumors. In the study overall: Patients had eleven to twelve mismatch repair-deficient cancer types, all previously treated and progressing.

Every patient had mismatch repair deficiency by PCR or immunohistochemistry. Repertoires were generated with immunoSEQ multiplex PCR, while TCRdb's copy carries only in-frame clones and drops some. In the table there are over 60,000 clones, about 91% of which are singletons. The specimen comprised peripheral blood, sampled 52 weeks after starting pembrolizumab. The TCR sequence derives from an adult with mismatch repair-deficient cancer.

The CDR3 reads CAWKAGGYNEQFF. The CDR3 DNA sequence: TGTGCCTGGAAGGCAGGGGGGTACAATGAGCAGTTCTTC. The chain uses TRBV30 and TRBJ2-1, with D possibly being TRBD1 (7 bases). Germline lookup yields CDR1 GTSNPN and CDR2 SVGIG (reference sequence). Deletions cut 4 bases from V and 4 bases from J, with 11 bases between. The CDR3 has 13 residues.